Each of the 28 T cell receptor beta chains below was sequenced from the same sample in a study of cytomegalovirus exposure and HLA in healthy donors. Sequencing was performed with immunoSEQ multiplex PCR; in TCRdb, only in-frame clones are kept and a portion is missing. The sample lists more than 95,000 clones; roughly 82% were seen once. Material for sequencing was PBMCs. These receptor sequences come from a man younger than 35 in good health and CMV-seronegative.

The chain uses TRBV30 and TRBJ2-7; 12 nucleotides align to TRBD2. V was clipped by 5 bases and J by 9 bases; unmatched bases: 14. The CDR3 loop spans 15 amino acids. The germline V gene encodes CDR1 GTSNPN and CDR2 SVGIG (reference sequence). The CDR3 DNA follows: TGTGCCTGGGATACCCGACTAGCGGGAGAAGTCCCGCAGTACTTC. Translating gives CAWDTRLAGEVPQYF. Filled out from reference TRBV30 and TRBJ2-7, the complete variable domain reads SQTIHQWPATLVQPVGSPLSLECTVEGTSNPNLYWYRQAAGRGLQLLFYSVGIGQISSEVPQNLSASRPQDRQFILSSKKLLLSDSGFYLCAWDTRLAGEVPQYFGPGTRLTVT.

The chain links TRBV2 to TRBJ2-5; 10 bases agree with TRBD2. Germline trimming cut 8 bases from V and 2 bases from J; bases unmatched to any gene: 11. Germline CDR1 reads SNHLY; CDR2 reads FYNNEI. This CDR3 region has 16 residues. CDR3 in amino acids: CASEVASGGPQETQYF. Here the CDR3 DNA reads TGTGCCAGCGAGGTGGCTAGCGGGGGCCCGCAAGAGACCCAGTACTTC.

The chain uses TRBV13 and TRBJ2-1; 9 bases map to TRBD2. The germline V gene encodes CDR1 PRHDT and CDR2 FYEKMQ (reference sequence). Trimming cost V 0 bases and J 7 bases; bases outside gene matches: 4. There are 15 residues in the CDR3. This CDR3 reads CASSLGGGGANEQFF. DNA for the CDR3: TGTGCCAGCAGCTTAGGGGGCGGGGGGGCAAATGAGCAGTTCTTC.

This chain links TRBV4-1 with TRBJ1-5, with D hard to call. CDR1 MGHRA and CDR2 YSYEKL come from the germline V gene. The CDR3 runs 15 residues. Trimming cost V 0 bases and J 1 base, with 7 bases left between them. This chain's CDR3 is CASSQDGGSNQPQHF. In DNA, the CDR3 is TGCGCCAGCAGCCAAGATGGCGGGAGCAATCAGCCCCAGCATTTT.

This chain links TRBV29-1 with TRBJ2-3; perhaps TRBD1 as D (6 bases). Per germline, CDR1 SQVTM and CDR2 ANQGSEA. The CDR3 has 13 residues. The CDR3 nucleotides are TGCACTCATACTACAGGGAACACAGATACGCAGTATTTT. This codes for CTHTTGNTDTQYF.

CDR3 sequence: CASSLGTGNGNEQFF. In nucleotides, the CDR3 is TGCGCCAGCAGCTTGGGGACAGGGAATGGTAATGAGCAGTTCTTC. The genes are TRBV5-1 and TRBJ2-1, with 8 bases identical to TRBD1. Losses at the gene ends were 0 bases for V and 7 bases for J; bases not matched to a gene: 6. This CDR3 comprises 15 residues. Germline CDR1 and CDR2: SGHRS and YFSETQ.

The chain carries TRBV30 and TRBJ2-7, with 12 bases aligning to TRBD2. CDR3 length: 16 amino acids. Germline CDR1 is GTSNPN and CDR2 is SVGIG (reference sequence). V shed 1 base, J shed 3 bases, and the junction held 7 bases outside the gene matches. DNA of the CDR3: TGTGCCTGGAGTGCCCCCCGGACTAGCGGGAACTACGAGCAGTACTTC. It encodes CAWSAPRTSGNYEQYF.

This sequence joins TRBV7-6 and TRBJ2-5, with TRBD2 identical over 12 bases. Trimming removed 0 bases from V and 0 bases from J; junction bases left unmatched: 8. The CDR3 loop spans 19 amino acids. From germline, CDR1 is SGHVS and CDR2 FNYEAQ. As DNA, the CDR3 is TGTGCCAGCAGCTTAGCGATTGGGCTAGCGGGAGGGCACCAAGAGACCCAGTACTTC. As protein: CASSLAIGLAGGHQETQYF.

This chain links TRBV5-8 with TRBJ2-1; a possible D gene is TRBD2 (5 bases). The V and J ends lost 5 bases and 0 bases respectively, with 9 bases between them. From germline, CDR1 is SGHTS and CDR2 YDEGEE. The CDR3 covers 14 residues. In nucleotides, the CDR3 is TGTGCCAGCAGGGGTAGCGTCTCCTACAATGAGCAGTTCTTC. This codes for CASRGSVSYNEQFF.

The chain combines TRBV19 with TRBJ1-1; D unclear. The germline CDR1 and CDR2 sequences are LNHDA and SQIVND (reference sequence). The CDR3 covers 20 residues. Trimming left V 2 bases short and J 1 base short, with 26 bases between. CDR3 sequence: CASSIFRFQDELVKNTEAFF. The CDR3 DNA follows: TGTGCCAGTAGTATATTCAGGTTCCAAGATGAGTTGGTAAAGAACACTGAAGCTTTCTTT.

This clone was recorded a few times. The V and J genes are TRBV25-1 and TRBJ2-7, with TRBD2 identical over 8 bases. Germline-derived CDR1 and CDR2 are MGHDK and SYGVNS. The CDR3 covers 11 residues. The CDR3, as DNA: TGTGCAACAGCGGGGGCCAGGGAGCAGTACTTC. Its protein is CATAGAREQYF.

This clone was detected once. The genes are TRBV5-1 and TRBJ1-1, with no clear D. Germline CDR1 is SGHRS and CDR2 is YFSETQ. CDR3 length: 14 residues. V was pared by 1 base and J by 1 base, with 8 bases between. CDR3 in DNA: TGCGCCAGCAGCTTGACAGCAGAGAACACTGAAGCTTTCTTT. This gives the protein CASSLTAENTEAFF. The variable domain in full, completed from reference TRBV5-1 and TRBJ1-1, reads KAGVTQTPRYLIKTRGQQVTLSCSPISGHRSVSWYQQTPGQGLQFLFEYFSETQRNKGNFPGRFSGRQFSNSRSEMNVSTLELGDSALYLCASSLTAENTEAFFGQGTRLTVV.

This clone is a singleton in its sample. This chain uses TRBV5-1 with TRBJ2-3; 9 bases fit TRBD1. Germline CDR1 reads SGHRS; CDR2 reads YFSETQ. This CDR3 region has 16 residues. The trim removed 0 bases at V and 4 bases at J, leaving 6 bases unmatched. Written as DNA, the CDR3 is TGCGCCAGCAGCTTGGGTGGGACAGGGATTTCAGATACGCAGTATTTT. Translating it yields CASSLGGTGISDTQYF.

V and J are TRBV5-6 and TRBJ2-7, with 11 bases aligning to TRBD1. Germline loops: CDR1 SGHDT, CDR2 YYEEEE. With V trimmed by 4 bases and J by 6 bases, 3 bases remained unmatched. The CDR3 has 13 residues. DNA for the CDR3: TGTGCCAGCAGCACCGGGACAGGGGGCGAGCAGTACTTC. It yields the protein CASSTGTGGEQYF.

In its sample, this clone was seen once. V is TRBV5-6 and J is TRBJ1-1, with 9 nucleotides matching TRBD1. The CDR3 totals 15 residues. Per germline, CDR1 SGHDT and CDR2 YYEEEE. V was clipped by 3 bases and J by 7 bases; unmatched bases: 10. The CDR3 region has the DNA TGTGCCAGCAGCTCTACCGGGACAGGGAATATTGAAGCTTTCTTT. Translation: CASSSTGTGNIEAFF.

The CDR3 is CASSPRTGPYEQYF. Written as DNA, the CDR3 is TGTGCCAGCAGCCCCCGGACAGGCCCCTACGAGCAGTACTTC. This chain connects TRBV9 to TRBJ2-7, with 7 bases identical to TRBD1. V was pared by 4 bases and J by 2 bases, with 6 bases of the junction left unmatched. Germline CDR1 and CDR2: SGDLS and YYNGEE. This CDR3 has 14 amino acids.

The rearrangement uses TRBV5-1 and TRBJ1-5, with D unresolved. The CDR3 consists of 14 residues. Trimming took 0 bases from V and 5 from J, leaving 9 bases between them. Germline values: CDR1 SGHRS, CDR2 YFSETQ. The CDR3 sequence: CASSLGPGDQPQHF. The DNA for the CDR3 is TGCGCCAGCAGCTTGGGGCCCGGAGATCAGCCCCAGCATTTT.

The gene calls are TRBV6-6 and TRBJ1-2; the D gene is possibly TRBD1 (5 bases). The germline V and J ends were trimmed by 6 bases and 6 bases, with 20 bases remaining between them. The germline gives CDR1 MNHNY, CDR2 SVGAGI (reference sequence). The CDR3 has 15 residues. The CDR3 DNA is TGTGCCAGCAGCCCCGGAATGGGTGGGGCGAATGGCTACACCTTC. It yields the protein CASSPGMGGANGYTF.

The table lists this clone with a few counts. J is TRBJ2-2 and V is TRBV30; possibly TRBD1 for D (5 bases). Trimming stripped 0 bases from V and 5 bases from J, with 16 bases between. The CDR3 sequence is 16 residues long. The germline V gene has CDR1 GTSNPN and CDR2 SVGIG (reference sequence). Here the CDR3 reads CAWSVRPLGDTGELFF. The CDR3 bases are TGTGCCTGGAGTGTACGGCCTTTAGGGGATACCGGGGAGCTGTTTTTT. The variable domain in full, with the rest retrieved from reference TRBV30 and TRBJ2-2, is SQTIHQWPATLVQPVGSPLSLECTVEGTSNPNLYWYRQAAGRGLQLLFYSVGIGQISSEVPQNLSASRPQDRQFILSSKKLLLSDSGFYLCAWSVRPLGDTGELFFGEGSRLTVL.

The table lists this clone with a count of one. In DNA form, the CDR3 reads TGTGCCAGCAGCCAGAATACAGGGGTGAGGACCTTC. Residues: CASSQNTGVRTF. This chain joins TRBV7-8 and TRBJ1-2, with 7 bases that match TRBD1. The CDR3 loop spans 12 amino acids. Germline-derived CDR1 and CDR2 are SGHVS and FQNEAQ. Trimming removed 5 bases from V and 14 bases from J; junction bases left unmatched: 11. Looking up the rest from reference TRBV7-8 and TRBJ1-2 gives the full variable domain: GAGVSQSPRYKVAKRGQDVALRCDPISGHVSLFWYQQALGQGPEFLTYFQNEAQLDKSGLPSDRFFAERPEGSVSTLKIQRTQQEDSAVYLCASSQNTGVRTFGSGTRLTVV.

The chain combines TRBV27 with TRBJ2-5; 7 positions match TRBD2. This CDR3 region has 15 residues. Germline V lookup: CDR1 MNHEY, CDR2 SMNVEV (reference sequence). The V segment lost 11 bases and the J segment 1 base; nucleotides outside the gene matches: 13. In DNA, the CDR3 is TGTGCCGGCGGGGGACTTTGCCCGCTCCAAGAGACCCAGTACTTC. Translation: CAGGGLCPLQETQYF.

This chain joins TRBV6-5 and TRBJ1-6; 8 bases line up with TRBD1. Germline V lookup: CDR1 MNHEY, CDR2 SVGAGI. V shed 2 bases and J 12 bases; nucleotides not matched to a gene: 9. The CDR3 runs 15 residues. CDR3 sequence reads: CASSYGQGASGPLHF. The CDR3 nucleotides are TGTGCCAGCAGTTACGGGCAGGGGGCTTCGGGACCCCTCCACTTT.

This chain's CDR3 is CASSGTGDDGYTF. The CDR3, as DNA: TGTGCCAGCAGCGGAACAGGGGACGATGGCTACACCTTC. The chain combines TRBV6-1 with TRBJ1-2, with 7 bases identical to TRBD1. The CDR3 sequence is 13 residues long. Trimming took 6 bases from V and 6 from J; bases not matched to a gene: 7. The germline gives CDR1 MNHNS, CDR2 SASEGT.

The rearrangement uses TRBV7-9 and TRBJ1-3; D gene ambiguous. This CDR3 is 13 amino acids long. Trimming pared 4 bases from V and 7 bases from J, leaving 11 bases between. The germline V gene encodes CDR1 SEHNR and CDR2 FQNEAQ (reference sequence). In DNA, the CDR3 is TGTGCCAGCAGCTCCGGACGGAGGAACACCATATATTTT. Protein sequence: CASSSGRRNTIYF.

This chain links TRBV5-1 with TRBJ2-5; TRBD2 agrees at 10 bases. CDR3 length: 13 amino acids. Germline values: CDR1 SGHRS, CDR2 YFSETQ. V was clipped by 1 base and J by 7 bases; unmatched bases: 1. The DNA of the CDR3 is TGCGCCAGCAGCTTGTCTAGCGGGAGGACCCAGTACTTC. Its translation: CASSLSSGRTQYF.

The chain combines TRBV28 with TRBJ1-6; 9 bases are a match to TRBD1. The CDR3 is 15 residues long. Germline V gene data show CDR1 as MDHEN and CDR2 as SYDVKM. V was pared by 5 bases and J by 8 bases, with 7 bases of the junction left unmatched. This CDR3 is CASSPGQGIDSPLHF. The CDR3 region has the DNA TGTGCCAGCAGTCCCGGACAGGGGATAGATTCACCCCTCCACTTT.

The CDR3 DNA reads as TGTGCCAGTAGTATAAGGGGTACGGGGGTTGACAATCAGCCCCAGCATTTT. This translates into CASSIRGTGVDNQPQHF. This chain uses TRBV19 with TRBJ1-5, with D possibly TRBD1 on 5 matching bases. Trimming shortened V by 2 bases and J by 3 bases, and 17 bases separated the two germline ends. The V gene's germline CDR1 is LNHDA and CDR2 SQIVND (reference sequence). The CDR3 has 17 amino acids.

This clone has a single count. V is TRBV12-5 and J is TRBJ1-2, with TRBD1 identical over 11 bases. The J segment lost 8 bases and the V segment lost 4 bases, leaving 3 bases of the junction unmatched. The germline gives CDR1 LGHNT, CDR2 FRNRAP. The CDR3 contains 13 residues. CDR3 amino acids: CASGWGTGGGYTF. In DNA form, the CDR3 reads TGTGCTAGTGGTTGGGGGACAGGGGGGGGCTACACCTTC.